The clone carrying this TCR beta chain was seen more than once but under ten times. Its antigen is unidentified. These data belong to a study of CD8+ T cells in alopecia areata. Study-wide findings and caveats: Scalp sample sequencing also detects resident alphabeta T cells of normal skin. Across lesional scalp, and particularly alopecia totalis/universalis, clonality surpassed that of normal scalp.

CDR1 SGHRS and CDR2 YFSETQ come from the germline V gene. Trimming cost V 2 bases and J 0 bases, with 8 bases left between them. The CDR3 has 14 amino acids. Samples from alopecia areata patients were lesional scalp punch biopsies and peripheral blood. CD4+ and CD8+ T cells were sorted from PBMCs. RNA, once extracted, was reverse transcribed into cDNA for use as the sequencing template. Clones were read by immunoSEQ multiplex PCR, and TCRdb kept only the in-frame ones, dropping some. The sample lists approximately 82,000 clones, approximately 50% occurring once. The sequenced material came from NKG2D-high CD8+ T cells sorted from blood. The TCR originated in a human donor with alopecia areata. V is TRBV5-1 and J is TRBJ1-1; possible D gene TRBD1, 6 bases. This CDR3 reads CASSFRGLNTEAFF. In DNA, the CDR3 is TGCGCCAGCAGCTTCAGGGGCTTGAACACTGAAGCTTTCTTT.